This TCR beta chain was sequenced during a study of cytomegalovirus exposure and HLA in healthy donors. Study-wide findings and caveats: Across donors, presence/absence analyses took sequencing depth to be roughly uniform. A missense DCLRE1C variant was associated with V- and J-gene trimming of TCR beta chains in a later analysis, and an independent cohort replicated the association.

The sample holds a few counts of this clone. What it recognizes is unknown. CDR3 length: 16 amino acids. PCR was performed using 60 Vbeta and 13 Jbeta primers. TCRdb keeps only in-frame clones here, not all; method: immunoSEQ multiplex PCR. Of 100,000 to 150,000 clones listed, 80% are singletons. Participants comprised healthy donors of bone marrow. The chain employs TRBV21-1 and TRBJ2-5; the DNA was not used to check the table's D call, TRBD1. The J call may be in error: the DNA end matches TRBJ2-7 better. TRBV21-1 has pseudogene status. The source is a young man in good health and CMV-seropositive. Source material: PBMCs. Here the CDR3 reads CASSKEQGLSSYEQYF. The CDR3 bases are TGTGCCAGCAGCAAGGAACAGGGCCTCAGCTCCTACGAGCAGTACTTC.